The 20 T cell receptor beta chains reported below all come from one sample, sequenced in a study of blood T cell repertoires in COVID-19. Assay: immunoSEQ multiplex PCR; the TCRdb copy retains only in-frame clones and omits some. The data contain nearly 200,000 clones, 84% of them singletons. Sequences were obtained from peripheral blood. These receptors came from a woman aged 70-85 years with active or convalescent COVID-19.

The V gene is TRBV6-5, the J gene TRBJ2-1, with a tentative D call TRBD2 (6 bases). The germline V gene encodes CDR1 MNHEY and CDR2 SVGAGI. The ends were cut back, 5 bases at V and 7 bases at J, with 15 bases in the middle. The CDR3 is 14 residues long. CDR3 coding DNA: TGTGCCAGCAGTAGACTAGGGGTGAGGAATGAGCAGTTCTTC. Its translation is CASSRLGVRNEQFF.

This chain uses TRBV6-5 with TRBJ2-1; TRBD2 might be the D (5 bases). Looked up from germline, CDR1 is MNHEY and CDR2 is SVGAGI. V dropped 5 bases and J dropped 7 bases, with 15 bases sitting between them. This CDR3 is 14 amino acids long. CDR3 loop: CASSPTTLGNEQFF. Here the CDR3 DNA reads TGTGCCAGCAGTCCGACTACCTTGGGGAATGAGCAGTTCTTC.

The rearrangement uses TRBV6-5 and TRBJ2-1; TRBD2 agrees at 10 bases. Germline trimming cut 10 bases from V and 1 base from J; bases unmatched to any gene: 7. The length of the CDR3 is 15 residues. Germline CDR1 MNHEY, CDR2 SVGAGI. CDR3 nucleotides: TGTGCCACCTCACTAGCGGGAAGTTCCTACAATGAGCAGTTCTTC. It encodes CATSLAGSSYNEQFF.

The gene calls are TRBV24-1 and TRBJ1-4; D remains unclear. CDR3 size: 14 residues. Trimming took off 0 bases at V and 8 bases at J, with 9 bases between the two ends. Germline CDR1 is KGHDR and CDR2 is SFDVKD. The chain's CDR3 is CATSDLRFREKLFF. The CDR3 coding sequence is TGTGCCACCAGTGATTTGCGTTTCCGGGAAAAACTGTTTTTT.

This chain connects TRBV15 to TRBJ2-7; the match to TRBD2 covers 10 bases. The V gene's germline CDR1 is LNHNV and CDR2 YYDKDF (reference sequence). This CDR3 region has 14 residues. The junction had 2 bases not matched to a gene; V was cut back by 0 bases and J by 6 bases. The CDR3 region is CATSREGTSVEQYF. CDR3 bases: TGTGCCACCAGCAGAGAGGGGACTAGCGTCGAGCAGTACTTC. The full variable domain, its missing parts supplied by reference TRBV15 and TRBJ2-7, is DAMVIQNPRYQVTQFGKPVTLSCSQTLNHNVMYWYQQKSSQAPKLLFHYYDKDFNNEADTPDNFQSRRPNTSFCFLDIRSPGLGDTAMYLCATSREGTSVEQYFGPGTRLTVT.

The chain recombines TRBV2 with TRBJ2-6; 8 bases match TRBD1. This CDR3 spans 17 amino acids. Germline V CDR1 and CDR2: SNHLY, FYNNEI. V lost 6 bases to trimming and J lost 4 bases; unmatched junction nucleotides: 11. DNA of the CDR3: TGTGCCAGCAGCAGAGATCAGGGGGCCTCGGGGGCCAACGTCCTGACTTTC. Translated, it gives CASSRDQGASGANVLTF.

The chain uses TRBV7-9 and TRBJ1-4; 7 bases map to TRBD1. Trimming took 5 bases from V and 0 from J; bases not matched to a gene: 6. The germline gives CDR1 SEHNR, CDR2 FQNEAQ (reference sequence). The CDR3 spans 16 residues. CDR3 loop: CASSPGQVPTNEKLFF. CDR3 in DNA: TGTGCCAGCAGCCCCGGACAGGTACCAACTAATGAAAAACTGTTTTTT.

CDR3 sequence reads: CASSIVLASTGELFF. CDR3 in DNA: TGTGCCAGTAGTATCGTCCTCGCCAGCACCGGGGAGCTGTTTTTT. V usage is TRBV19 and J usage is TRBJ2-2; no firm D call. V was pared by 3 bases and J by 4 bases, with 12 bases between. CDR1 and CDR2 from the germline V gene are LNHDA and SQIVND (reference sequence). The CDR3 is 15 residues long.

The J gene is TRBJ1-3, the V gene TRBV24-1; D uncertain. Germline V gene lookup returns CDR1 KGHDR and CDR2 SFDVKD. Between the trimmed V and J ends, which lost 1 base and 2 bases, there was a span of 11 bases. CDR3 length: 16 amino acids. The CDR3 bases are TGTGCCACCAGTGATTTAGCCGGGGTCACTGGAAACACCATATATTTT. Translation gives CATSDLAGVTGNTIYF.

The chain recombines TRBV15 with TRBJ2-1; D unclear. The CDR3 covers 13 residues. CDR1 and CDR2 (germline): LNHNV, YYDKDF (reference sequence). The V end was cut by 1 base, the J end by 8 bases, with 9 bases between. The CDR3 protein is CATSRGRSDEQFF. The CDR3 coding sequence is TGTGCCACCAGCAGAGGCCGGTCCGATGAGCAGTTCTTC.

The chain uses TRBV5-1 and TRBJ1-2; 9 bases line up with TRBD1. CDR1 and CDR2 (germline): SGHRS, YFSETQ. With V trimmed by 5 bases and J by 0 bases, 2 bases remained unmatched. The CDR3 loop spans 14 amino acids. The CDR3 region has the DNA TGCGCCAGCAGGGGACAGGGAGCTAACTATGGCTACACCTTC. It encodes CASRGQGANYGYTF.

V is TRBV6-5 and J is TRBJ1-1; possible D gene TRBD1, 6 bases. Trimming removed 6 bases at V and 11 bases at J, with 16 bases between. Germline CDR1 and CDR2: MNHEY and SVGAGI. The CDR3 covers 12 residues. The CDR3 coding sequence is TGTGCCAGCAGGTCGACAGGATCCAACGCTTTCTTT. As protein: CASRSTGSNAFF.

The chain couples TRBV9 to TRBJ2-7; possibly TRBD1 for D (6 bases). V was pared by 0 bases and J by 6 bases, with 10 bases between. The CDR3 loop spans 13 amino acids. Germline V gene data show CDR1 as SGDLS and CDR2 as YYNGEE. The CDR3 region is CASSVVARGEQYF. The CDR3 coding sequence is TGTGCCAGCAGCGTAGTGGCCAGGGGCGAGCAGTACTTC.

The chain employs TRBV29-1 and TRBJ1-1, with TRBD1 as a possible D gene (5 bases). The CDR3 is 15 amino acids. Germline loops: CDR1 SQVTM, CDR2 ANQGSEA. With 0 bases removed from V and 2 bases from J, the gap between germline ends came to 13 bases. The CDR3 coding sequence is TGCAGCGTTGAAGATCCTAGGGGAAGAAACACTGAAGCTTTCTTT. Translation: CSVEDPRGRNTEAFF.

V is TRBV28 and J is TRBJ2-1, with D unclear. CDR1 and CDR2 (germline): MDHEN, SYDVKM. The CDR3 has 14 amino acids. Between the trimmed V and J ends, which lost 3 bases and 5 bases, there was a span of 11 bases. DNA of the CDR3: TGTGCCAGCAGTTTGCGAGCGCAAGACAATGAGCAGTTCTTC. This gives the protein CASSLRAQDNEQFF.

The chain joins TRBV12-3 or TRBV12-4 to TRBJ2-3; maybe TRBD2 (6 bases). CDR3 length: 13 amino acids. With 6 bases removed from V and 8 bases from J, the gap between germline ends came to 15 bases. In nucleotides, the CDR3 is TGTGCCAGCAGCCGACTAGAGCAGGGTACGCAGTATTTT. Protein: CASSRLEQGTQYF.

The V gene is TRBV6-6, the J gene TRBJ1-1; 7 nucleotides line up with TRBD1. The CDR3 covers 14 residues. The germline CDR1 and CDR2 sequences are MNHNY and SVGAGI (reference sequence). With 7 bases clipped from V and 2 bases from J, the junction kept 7 bases outside the gene matches. The CDR3 DNA follows: TGTGCCAGCAATAGAGGGGGCGGAAACACTGAAGCTTTCTTT. Its translation is CASNRGGGNTEAFF.

The rearrangement links TRBV5-4 to TRBJ1-6; D gene ambiguous. Germline lookup yields CDR1 SGHNT and CDR2 YYREEE (reference sequence). The CDR3 spans 15 residues. Trimming cost V 0 bases and J 9 bases, with 13 bases left between them. The CDR3, as DNA: TGTGCCAGCAGCTTGGGAACTTTAAGAGGTTCACCCCTCCACTTT. Protein sequence: CASSLGTLRGSPLHF.

The chain employs TRBV9 and TRBJ2-1, with D perhaps TRBD2 (6 bases). There are 14 residues in the CDR3. Germline assignment: CDR1 SGDLS and CDR2 YYNGEE. V was shortened by 6 bases and J by 5 bases, with 15 bases between the two germline ends. The CDR3 bases are TGTGCCAGCACCGCCCGGGACTTAAACAATGAGCAGTTCTTC. Its protein product is CASTARDLNNEQFF.

The chain joins TRBV4-1 to TRBJ2-1; TRBD2 matches 15 bases. Losses at the gene ends were 4 bases for V and 8 bases for J; bases not matched to a gene: 0. Germline CDR1 and CDR2: MGHRA and YSYEKL. This CDR3 comprises 14 residues. DNA of the CDR3: TGCGCCAGCAGCCGGACTAGCGGGAGGGATGAGCAGTTCTTC. Its protein product is CASSRTSGRDEQFF.